This T cell receptor (beta chain) was profiled in a study of blood T cells in healthy people across ages. Primers used in a second PCR of roughly 7 to 12 cycles were a sample-barcoded 5' primer and a J-beta primer mix. In TCRdb, the 5' RACE reads were re-called with MiXCR into one record per CDR3 protein. Counted here are over 750,000 distinct CDR3 sequences, around a quarter occurring once; the ten biggest clones make up more than 8%. Study results and caveats: With unsorted PBMCs, a conclusive comparison of naive versus antigen-experienced cells was not possible.

There are 16 residues in the CDR3. Germline CDR1 and CDR2: SEHNR and FQNEAQ (reference sequence). After removal of 1 base from V and 2 bases from J, the junction contained 2 bases not matched to a gene. Points on this clonotype: What it binds is not known.

This sample also belongs to another study, concerning T cells of mothers and their children. According to that study: Sequencing got over 9 million TCR beta CDR3 reads from each mother and a few million from each child.

The source material was blood. The sequence was collected from a boy aged 10-17 years in good health. The chain couples TRBV7-9 to TRBJ1-4; 9 bases fit TRBD1. The CDR3 is CASSLGGQGTNEKLFF. The CDR3, as DNA: TGTGCCAGCAGCTTAGGCGGACAGGGGACTAATGAAAAACTGTTTTTT.